Following are 10 T cell receptor beta chains from one sample sequenced in a study of blood T cell repertoires in COVID-19 (TCRdb year 2020). The library was produced with the immunoSEQ multiplex PCR assay. The table comes from immuneACCESS by way of TCRdb, which keeps in-frame sequences with V and J called. Part of the clones is missing from these tables; in studies checked, under half for an unresolved V gene and the rest for unknown reasons. Across this sample there are approximately 380,000 clones, with around 90% seen only once. The ten largest clones take up more than 1% of the sample. The sample consisted of PBMCs or T cells enriched from blood (not recorded which). These receptors came from a woman under 30 who had recovered from COVID-19.

This chain links TRBV6-5 with TRBJ1-4; 7 nucleotides align to TRBD1. The germline V gene encodes CDR1 MNHEY and CDR2 SVGAGI. Trimming cost V 6 bases and J 8 bases; bases outside gene matches: 6. The CDR3 contains 13 residues. CDR3: CASRRQGYEKLFF. CDR3 sequence (DNA): TGTGCCAGCAGAAGACAGGGATACGAAAAACTGTTTTTT.

The gene calls are TRBV4-3 and TRBJ2-2; TRBD2 agrees at 9 bases. The junction had 6 bases not matched to a gene; V was cut back by 1 base and J by 6 bases. Germline assignment: CDR1 LGHNA and CDR2 YSLEER. This CDR3 is built from 16 residues. The CDR3, as DNA: TGCGCCAGCAGCCAAGGACTAGCGGACCTTGCCGGGGAGCTGTTTTTT. It specifies CASSQGLADLAGELFF.

V gene TRBV2 combines with J gene TRBJ2-7; possible D gene TRBD2, 6 bases. Germline CDR1 and CDR2: SNHLY and FYNNEI. The CDR3 is 15 residues long. The ends were cut back, 6 bases at V and 0 bases at J, with 15 bases in the middle. In DNA form, the CDR3 reads TGTGCCAGCAGCGTGACCGGGAGTACCTCCTACGAGCAGTACTTC. This encodes CASSVTGSTSYEQYF.

The sample holds a few counts of this clone. This chain joins TRBV5-6 and TRBJ1-5, with D perhaps matching TRBD1 (6 bases). Deletions cut 2 bases from V and 3 bases from J, with 9 bases between. The CDR3 is 14 amino acids. Germline V gene sequence: CDR1 SGHDT, CDR2 YYEEEE. The CDR3 region has the DNA TGTGCCAGCAGCTTAGGGGGATTCAATCAGCCCCAGCATTTT. Translating it yields CASSLGGFNQPQHF.

V is TRBV5-1 and J is TRBJ1-1; D possibly corresponds to TRBD1 (5 bases). CDR3 size: 14 residues. V lost 4 bases and J 2 bases, leaving 12 bases between the germline ends. Germline V gene sequence: CDR1 SGHRS, CDR2 YFSETQ. CDR3 coding DNA: TGCGCCAGCAGCCCCGGGGGTGTCAACACTGAAGCTTTCTTT. Translating it yields CASSPGGVNTEAFF.

This chain joins TRBV4-2 and TRBJ1-4; D is uncertain. Looked up from germline, CDR1 is LGHNA and CDR2 is YNFKEQ. Trimming stripped 6 bases from V and 5 bases from J, with 4 bases between. The length of the CDR3 is 11 residues. The CDR3 reads CASRQNEKLFF. Written as DNA, the CDR3 is TGTGCCAGCAGACAGAATGAAAAACTGTTTTTT.

The rearrangement links TRBV10-3 to TRBJ2-2; D gene ambiguous. The V end was cut by 5 bases, the J end by 1 base, with 20 bases between. Germline CDR1 ENHRY, CDR2 SYGVKD. The CDR3 totals 18 residues. The CDR3: CAISTWLARGRNTGELFF. DNA for the CDR3: TGTGCCATCAGTACCTGGTTAGCACGAGGAAGGAACACCGGGGAGCTGTTTTTT.

The genes are TRBV4-1 and TRBJ1-4; 7 bases match TRBD1. V was pared by 8 bases and J by 8 bases, with 5 bases of the junction left unmatched. The CDR3 has 12 residues. Germline V CDR1 and CDR2: MGHRA, YSYEKL. CDR3 region: CASQGDYEKLFF. The CDR3 nucleotides read TGCGCCAGCCAGGGGGATTACGAAAAACTGTTTTTT.

The rearrangement uses TRBV6-6 and TRBJ1-2, with D perhaps matching TRBD1 (5 bases). The germline CDR1 and CDR2 sequences are MNHNY and SVGAGI (reference sequence). The CDR3 has 15 residues. V was trimmed by 4 bases and J by 3 bases, leaving 15 bases between them. The CDR3 region is CASSLGRGADYGYTF. CDR3 bases: TGTGCCAGCAGTTTAGGGAGGGGCGCAGACTATGGCTACACCTTC.

In the case of this clone: One junction end does not reproduce the germline sequence, and a read error may be involved. The V and J genes are TRBV29-1 and TRBJ2-1, with 10 bases lining up with TRBD2. Germline values: CDR1 SQVTM, CDR2 ANQGSEA. The CDR3 is 15 amino acids. As DNA, the CDR3 is TGCAGCGTCGAAGAAGGTAGCGGGGGGAACAATGAGCAGTTCTTC. Its translation is CSVEEGSGGNNEQFF.